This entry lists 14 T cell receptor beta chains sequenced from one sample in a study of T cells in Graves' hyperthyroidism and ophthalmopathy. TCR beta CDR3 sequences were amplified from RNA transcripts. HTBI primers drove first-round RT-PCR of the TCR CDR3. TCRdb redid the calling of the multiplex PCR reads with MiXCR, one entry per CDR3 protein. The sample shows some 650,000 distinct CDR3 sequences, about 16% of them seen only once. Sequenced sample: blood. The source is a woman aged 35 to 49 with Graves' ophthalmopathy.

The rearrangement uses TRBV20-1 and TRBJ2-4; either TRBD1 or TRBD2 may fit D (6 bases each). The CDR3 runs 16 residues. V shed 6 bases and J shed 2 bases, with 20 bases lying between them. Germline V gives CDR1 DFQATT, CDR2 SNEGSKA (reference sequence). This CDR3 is CSAVLPGALTKNIQYF. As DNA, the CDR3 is TGCAGTGCCGTCCTCCCGGGGGCTTTGACCAAAAACATTCAGTACTTC.

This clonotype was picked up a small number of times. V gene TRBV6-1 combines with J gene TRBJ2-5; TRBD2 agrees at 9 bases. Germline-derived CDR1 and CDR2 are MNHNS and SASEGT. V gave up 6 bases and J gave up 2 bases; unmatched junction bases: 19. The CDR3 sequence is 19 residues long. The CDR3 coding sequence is TGTGCCAGCAGCGCCTTGGGTGGTAGCGGGGGCCTCGGACAAGAGACCCAGTACTTC. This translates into CASSALGGSGGLGQETQYF.

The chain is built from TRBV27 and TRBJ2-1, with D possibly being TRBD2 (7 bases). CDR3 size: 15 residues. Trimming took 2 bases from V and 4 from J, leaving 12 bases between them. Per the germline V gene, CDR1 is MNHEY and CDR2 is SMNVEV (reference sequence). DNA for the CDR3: TGTGCCAGCAGTTTAGACGGGGGGCGATACAATGAGCAGTTCTTC. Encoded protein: CASSLDGGRYNEQFF.

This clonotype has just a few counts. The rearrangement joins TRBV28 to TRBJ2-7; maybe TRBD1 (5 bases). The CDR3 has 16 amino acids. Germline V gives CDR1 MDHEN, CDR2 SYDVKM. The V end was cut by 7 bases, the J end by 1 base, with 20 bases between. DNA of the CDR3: TGTGCCAGCAACCCATCACAGGCAGGCCAGTCCTACGAGCAGTACTTC. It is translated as CASNPSQAGQSYEQYF. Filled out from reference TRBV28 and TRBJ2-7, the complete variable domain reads DVKVTQSSRYLVKRTGEKVFLECVQDMDHENMFWYRQDPGLGLRLIYFSYDVKMKEKGDIPEGYSVSREKKERFSLILESASTNQTSMYLCASNPSQAGQSYEQYFGPGTRLTVT.

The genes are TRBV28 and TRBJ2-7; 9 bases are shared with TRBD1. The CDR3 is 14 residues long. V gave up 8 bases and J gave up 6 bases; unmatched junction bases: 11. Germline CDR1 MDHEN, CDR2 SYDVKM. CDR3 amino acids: CASLTGQGFAEQYF. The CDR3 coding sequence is TGTGCCAGCCTAACGGGACAGGGCTTCGCCGAGCAGTACTTC.

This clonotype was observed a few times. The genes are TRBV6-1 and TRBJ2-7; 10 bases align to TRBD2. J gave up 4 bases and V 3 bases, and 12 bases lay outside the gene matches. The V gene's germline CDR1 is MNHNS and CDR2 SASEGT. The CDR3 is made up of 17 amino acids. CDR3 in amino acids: CASSEFLSGTSDYEQYF. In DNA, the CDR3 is TGTGCCAGCAGTGAGTTCTTAAGCGGGACTAGCGATTACGAGCAGTACTTC.

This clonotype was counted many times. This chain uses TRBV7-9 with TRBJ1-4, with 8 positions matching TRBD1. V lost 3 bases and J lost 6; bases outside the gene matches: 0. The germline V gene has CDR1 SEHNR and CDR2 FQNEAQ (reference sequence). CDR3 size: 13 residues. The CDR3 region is CASSLTGDEKLFF. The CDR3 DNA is TGTGCCAGCAGCTTGACAGGGGATGAAAAACTGTTTTTT.

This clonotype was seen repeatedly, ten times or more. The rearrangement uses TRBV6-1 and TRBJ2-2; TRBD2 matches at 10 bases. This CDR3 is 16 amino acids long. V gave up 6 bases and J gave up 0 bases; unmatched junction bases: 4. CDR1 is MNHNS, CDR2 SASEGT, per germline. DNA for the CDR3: TGTGCCAGCAGACCTAGCGGGGGACCGAACACCGGGGAGCTGTTTTTT. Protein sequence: CASRPSGGPNTGELFF.

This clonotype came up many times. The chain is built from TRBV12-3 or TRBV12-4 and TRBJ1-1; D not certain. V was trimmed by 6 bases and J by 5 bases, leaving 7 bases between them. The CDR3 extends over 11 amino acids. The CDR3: CASSPQTEAFF. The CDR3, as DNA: TGTGCCAGCAGCCCGCAGACTGAAGCTTTCTTT.

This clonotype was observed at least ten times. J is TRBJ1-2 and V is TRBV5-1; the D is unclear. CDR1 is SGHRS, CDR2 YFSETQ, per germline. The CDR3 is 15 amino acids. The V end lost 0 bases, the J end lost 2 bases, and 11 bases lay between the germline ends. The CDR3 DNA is TGCGCCAGCAGCTTGGAGGCTGGTCGGAACTATGGCTACACCTTC. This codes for CASSLEAGRNYGYTF.

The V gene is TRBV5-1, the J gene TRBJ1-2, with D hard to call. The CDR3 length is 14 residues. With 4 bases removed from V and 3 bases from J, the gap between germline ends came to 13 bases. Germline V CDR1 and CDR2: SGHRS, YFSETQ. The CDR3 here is CASSADPDDYGYTF. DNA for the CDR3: TGCGCCAGCAGCGCGGACCCGGATGACTATGGCTACACCTTC.

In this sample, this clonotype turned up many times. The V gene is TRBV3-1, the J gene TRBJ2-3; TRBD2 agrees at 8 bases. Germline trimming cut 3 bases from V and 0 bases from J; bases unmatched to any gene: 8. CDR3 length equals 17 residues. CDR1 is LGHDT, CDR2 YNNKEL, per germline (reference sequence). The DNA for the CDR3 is TGTGCCAGCAGCCACCCGGGTCTAGCGGGCAGCACAGATACGCAGTATTTT. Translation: CASSHPGLAGSTDTQYF.

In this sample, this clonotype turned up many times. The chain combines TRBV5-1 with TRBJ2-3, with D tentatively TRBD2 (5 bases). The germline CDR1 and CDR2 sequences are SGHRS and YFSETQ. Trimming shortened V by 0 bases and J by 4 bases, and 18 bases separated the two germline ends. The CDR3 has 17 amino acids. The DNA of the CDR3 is TGCGCCAGCAGCTTGGTTGGTTTAGCGACGAGCCCAGATACGCAGTATTTT. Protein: CASSLVGLATSPDTQYF.

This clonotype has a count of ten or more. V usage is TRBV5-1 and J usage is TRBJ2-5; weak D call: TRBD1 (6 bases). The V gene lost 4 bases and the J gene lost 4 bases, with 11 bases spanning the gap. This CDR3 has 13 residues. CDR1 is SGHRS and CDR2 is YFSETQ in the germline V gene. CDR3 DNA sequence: TGCGCCAGCAGCCGCCTGGGGGCAGAGACCCAGTACTTC. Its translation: CASSRLGAETQYF.